The 8 T cell receptor beta chains listed next were all sequenced from one sample in a study of blood T cell repertoires in COVID-19. Some clones are missing from TCRdb's copy, which holds only in-frame ones; the method was immunoSEQ multiplex PCR. The table includes around 72,000 clones, around 84% detected once. Sequences were obtained from peripheral blood. The receptors originated from a man aged 70 or older with active or convalescent COVID-19.

The gene calls are TRBV9 and TRBJ2-7; 7 bases agree with TRBD2. This CDR3 region has 16 residues. With V trimmed by 3 bases and J by 2 bases, 11 bases remained unmatched. Germline V gives CDR1 SGDLS, CDR2 YYNGEE. CDR3 residues: CASSDPVVGGPYEQYF. The DNA of the CDR3 is TGTGCCAGCAGCGACCCCGTTGTGGGAGGGCCCTACGAGCAGTACTTC.

V and J are TRBV5-1 and TRBJ1-4; TRBD1 matches 10 bases. With V trimmed by 3 bases and J by 5 bases, 4 bases remained unmatched. From germline, CDR1 is SGHRS and CDR2 YFSETQ. This CDR3 has 15 residues. This chain's CDR3 is CASSSGTGVNEKLFF. Written as DNA, the CDR3 is TGCGCCAGCAGCTCCGGGACAGGGGTAAATGAAAAACTGTTTTTT.

There are a few counts of this clone. V and J are TRBV3-1 (or the pseudogene TRBV3-2) and TRBJ2-3, with 9 positions matching TRBD2. Per germline, CDR1 LGHDT and CDR2 YNNKEL (reference sequence). The CDR3 is 15 residues long. The junction had 13 bases not matched to a gene; V was cut back by 5 bases and J by 10 bases. The CDR3 DNA is TGTGCCAGCAGCTTACGGACTAGCGCGACTGGAGCGCAGTATTTT. It codes for CASSLRTSATGAQYF.

The chain joins TRBV2 to TRBJ1-3; a weak D match, TRBD1 (5 bases). Germline-derived CDR1 and CDR2 are SNHLY and FYNNEI. The CDR3 runs to 14 residues. V shed 1 base and J shed 3 bases, with 7 bases lying between them. In DNA form, the CDR3 reads TGTGCCAGCAGTGAAGGGGGCGTTGGAAACACCATATATTTT. Translation: CASSEGGVGNTIYF.

V is TRBV18 and J is TRBJ2-1, with unresolved D. Trimming shortened V by 3 bases and J by 4 bases, and 16 bases separated the two germline ends. The CDR3 has 16 residues. Germline assignment: CDR1 KGHSH and CDR2 LQKENI. In nucleotides, the CDR3 is TGTGCCAGCTCACCGTTTGGTGGGTCCGGGTACAATGAGCAGTTCTTC. Its translation is CASSPFGGSGYNEQFF. Together with reference TRBV18 and TRBJ2-1, the CDR3 gives the full variable domain: NAGVMQNPRHLVRRRGQEARLRCSPMKGHSHVYWYRQLPEEGLKFMVYLQKENIIDESGMPKERFSAEFPKEGPSILRIQQVVRGDSAAYFCASSPFGGSGYNEQFFGPGTRLTVL.

This clone was recorded a few times. The chain combines TRBV10-1 with TRBJ2-2; 15 nucleotides match TRBD2. The V and J ends lost 8 bases and 6 bases, in that order; junction bases with no gene match: 16. Germline loops: CDR1 WNHNN, CDR2 SYGVQD (reference sequence). This CDR3 is 19 amino acids long. In DNA, the CDR3 is TGCGCCAGCCGAGACGGGACTAGCGGGAGGTGCGAACGGGCCGGGGAGCTGTTTTTT. It specifies CASRDGTSGRCERAGELFF.

V usage is TRBV18 and J usage is TRBJ1-3, with D tentatively TRBD1 (5 bases). V lost 3 bases and J 0 bases, leaving 9 bases between the germline ends. This CDR3 contains 15 residues. Germline V gives CDR1 KGHSH, CDR2 LQKENI. The CDR3 protein is CASSPSRVSGNTIYF. The DNA for the CDR3 is TGTGCCAGCTCACCGTCCAGGGTCTCTGGAAACACCATATATTTT.

The chain links TRBV30 to TRBJ1-4, with D perhaps TRBD1 (6 bases). The V end was cut by 5 bases, the J end by 10 bases, with 20 bases between. The CDR3 extends over 14 amino acids. Germline V gene data show CDR1 as GTSNPN and CDR2 as SVGIG (reference sequence). CDR3 loop: CAWSLQGQPGKLFF. In DNA, the CDR3 is TGTGCCTGGTCATTGCAAGGACAGCCGGGAAAACTGTTTTTT. The whole variable domain, remainder taken from reference TRBV30 and TRBJ1-4, is SQTIHQWPATLVQPVGSPLSLECTVEGTSNPNLYWYRQAAGRGLQLLFYSVGIGQISSEVPQNLSASRPQDRQFILSSKKLLLSDSGFYLCAWSLQGQPGKLFFGSGTQLSVL.